This is a list of T cell receptor beta chains from one sample in a study of T-cell reconstitution after alpha-beta-depleted transplantation in children. Via MiXCR, TCRdb re-called the PCR reads, giving one row per CDR3 protein. Of some 350,000 distinct CDR3 sequences listed, under 13% are singletons. The sample was PBMCs from the stem cell graft donor, taken from the stem cell graft. Every receptor here comes from a human donor who donated a stem cell graft to a child with acute lymphoblastic leukemia. CDR3s include the opening cysteine and the closing phenylalanine or tryptophan. D genes are given only for firm matches. Only some rows state a clone size, as once, few, many or a class for expanded clones.

v_gene: TRBV23-1; d_gene: .; abundance: .; j_gene: TRBJ2-5; CDR3aa: CASSHRGGFRQPILTQYF; CDR3nt: TGCGCCAGCAGTCATAGAGGGGGTTTTCGGCAGCCAATTTTAACCCAGTACTTC
v_gene: TRBV5-1; d_gene: .; abundance: many; j_gene: TRBJ1-1; CDR3aa: CASSLAGQMNTEAFF; CDR3nt: TGCGCCAGCAGCTTGGCCGGACAGATGAACACTGAAGCTTTCTTT
v_gene: TRBV12-3/TRBV12-4; d_gene: .; abundance: few; j_gene: TRBJ2-1; CDR3aa: CASSYRLDAQFF; CDR3nt: TGTGCCAGCAGTTACCGACTAGACGCGCAGTTCTTC
v_gene: TRBV24-1; d_gene: .; abundance: few; j_gene: TRBJ2-5; CDR3aa: CATSDPPQETQYF; CDR3nt: TGTGCCACCAGTGATCCCCCGCAAGAGACCCAGTACTTC
v_gene: TRBV7-2; d_gene: .; abundance: many; j_gene: TRBJ2-1; CDR3aa: CASSPGSGLYNEQFF; CDR3nt: TGTGCCAGCAGCCCTGGCTCGGGACTTTACAATGAGCAGTTCTTC
v_gene: TRBV7-3; d_gene: TRBD2; abundance: .; j_gene: TRBJ2-3; CDR3aa: CASSSLAGKANF; CDR3nt: TGTGCCAGCAGCTCGTTAGCGGGCAAGGCAAATTTT
v_gene: TRBV5-1; d_gene: TRBD2; abundance: many; j_gene: TRBJ2-3; CDR3aa: CASSLEGGAGGHTDTQYF; CDR3nt: TGCGCCAGCAGCTTGGAAGGTGGGGCGGGAGGACACACAGATACGCAGTATTTT
v_gene: TRBV7-9; d_gene: .; abundance: .; j_gene: TRBJ2-7; CDR3aa: CASSLRCYEQYF; CDR3nt: TGTGCCAGCAGCTTACGGTGCTACGAGCAGTACTTC
v_gene: TRBV12-3/TRBV12-4; d_gene: .; abundance: .; j_gene: TRBJ2-2; CDR3aa: CASRVGELRTGELFF; CDR3nt: TGTGCCAGCAGAGTAGGGGAGCTTAGGACCGGGGAGCTGTTTTTT
v_gene: TRBV12-3/TRBV12-4; d_gene: .; abundance: many; j_gene: TRBJ2-1; CDR3aa: CATRGPPREQFF; CDR3nt: TGTGCCACCCGCGGCCCCCCGCGAGAGCAGTTCTTC
v_gene: TRBV20-1; d_gene: .; abundance: few; j_gene: TRBJ1-6; CDR3aa: CSARLFSIDNSPLHF; CDR3nt: TGCAGTGCTAGGCTTTTCAGCATTGATAATTCACCCCTCCACTTT
v_gene: TRBV5-1; d_gene: .; abundance: few; j_gene: TRBJ2-1; CDR3aa: CASSLPGRVDEQFF; CDR3nt: TGCGCCAGCAGCTTACCCGGGAGAGTCGATGAGCAGTTCTTC
v_gene: TRBV28; d_gene: .; abundance: few; j_gene: TRBJ2-3; CDR3aa: CASSPIRTAPFTDTQYF; CDR3nt: TGTGCCAGCAGTCCCATCCGGACGGCGCCCTTCACAGATACGCAGTATTTT
v_gene: TRBV27; d_gene: .; abundance: few; j_gene: TRBJ2-6; CDR3aa: CASRGGANVLTF; CDR3nt: TGTGCCAGCAGAGGTGGGGCCAACGTCCTGACTTTC
v_gene: TRBV7-7; d_gene: TRBD2; abundance: .; j_gene: TRBJ2-5; CDR3aa: CASSREREGGQETQYF; CDR3nt: TGTGCTAGCAGCCGGGAGCGGGAGGGAGGCCAAGAGACCCAGTACTTC
v_gene: TRBV27; d_gene: TRBD1; abundance: .; j_gene: TRBJ1-5; CDR3aa: CASRIGTGGNQPQHF; CDR3nt: TGTGCCAGCAGAATAGGGACAGGGGGTAATCAGCCCCAGCATTTT
v_gene: TRBV12-3/TRBV12-4; d_gene: .; abundance: few; j_gene: TRBJ2-3; CDR3aa: CASSSSRTQYF; CDR3nt: TGTGCCAGCAGTTCTTCCCGTACGCAGTATTTT
v_gene: TRBV12-3/TRBV12-4; d_gene: .; abundance: few; j_gene: TRBJ1-2; CDR3aa: CASSLRRQTVGYTF; CDR3nt: TGTGCCAGCAGTCTCCGGAGACAGACAGTAGGCTACACCTTC
v_gene: TRBV20-1; d_gene: .; abundance: .; j_gene: TRBJ2-3; CDR3aa: CSATSLSTDTQYF; CDR3nt: TGCAGTGCTACCTCGCTAAGCACAGATACGCAGTATTTT
v_gene: TRBV7-2; d_gene: TRBD1; abundance: few; j_gene: TRBJ2-1; CDR3aa: CASSRPGQGPNEQFF; CDR3nt: TGTGCCAGCAGCCGTCCGGGACAGGGCCCCAATGAGCAGTTCTTC
v_gene: TRBV9; d_gene: TRBD1; abundance: few; j_gene: TRBJ1-1; CDR3aa: CASSPGQGWDTEAFF; CDR3nt: TGTGCCAGCAGCCCCGGACAGGGATGGGACACTGAAGCTTTCTTT
v_gene: TRBV28; d_gene: TRBD2; abundance: few; j_gene: TRBJ2-1; CDR3aa: CASSSTSGRRNEQFF; CDR3nt: TGTGCCAGCAGTTCGACTAGCGGGAGACGCAATGAGCAGTTCTTC
v_gene: TRBV28; d_gene: .; abundance: few; j_gene: TRBJ1-1; CDR3aa: CASAFTEARPTEAFF; CDR3nt: TGTGCCAGCGCGTTTACAGAAGCGAGACCCACTGAAGCTTTCTTT
v_gene: TRBV4-1; d_gene: .; abundance: many; j_gene: TRBJ2-2; CDR3aa: CASSAQNTGELFF; CDR3nt: TGCGCCAGCAGCGCACAGAACACCGGGGAGCTGTTTTTT
v_gene: TRBV7-2; d_gene: TRBD2; abundance: many; j_gene: TRBJ2-1; CDR3aa: CASSTPLSGINEQFF; CDR3nt: TGTGCCAGCAGCACCCCCCTGAGCGGGATAAATGAGCAGTTCTTC